The 20 T cell receptor beta chains given below trace back to one sample, sequenced in a study of blood T cells in healthy people across ages. Combining a sample-barcoded 5' primer with a J-beta primer mix, a second PCR ran for 7 to 11 cycles. TCRdb re-called the 5' RACE reads with MiXCR, one entry per CDR3 protein. This sample has approximately 1.5 million distinct CDR3 sequences, with roughly 32% found just once. The specimen sequenced was blood. All receptors derive from a young woman in good health.

This clonotype occurred a few times. The rearrangement links TRBV5-5 to TRBJ2-3, with D tentatively TRBD1 or TRBD2 (5 bases each). Trimming pared 5 bases from V and 6 bases from J, leaving 13 bases between. The CDR3 is 13 amino acids. Germline V gene lookup returns CDR1 SGHKS and CDR2 YYEKEE (reference sequence). The CDR3 region is CASRNEGSDTQYF. In DNA form, the CDR3 reads TGTGCCAGCAGGAACGAGGGGAGCGATACGCAGTATTTT.

A remark on this clonotype: The junction does not match germline at one end; this may be a read error. The chain recombines TRBV12-3 or TRBV12-4 with TRBJ2-3, with 11 bases fitting TRBD2. The CDR3 covers 15 residues. The CDR3 DNA reads TGTGCCAGCACTCCGCCTAGCGGGAGGACAGGTACGCAGTATTTT. This gives the protein CASTPPSGRTGTQYF.

The CDR3 sequence: CASSNRETNEKLFF. CDR3 bases: TGTGCCAGCAGCAACAGGGAAACTAATGAAAAACTGTTTTTT. The chain joins TRBV27 to TRBJ1-4, with a possible D match to TRBD1 (6 bases). The CDR3 is 14 residues long. Germline assignment: CDR1 MNHEY and CDR2 SMNVEV (reference sequence). V lost 6 bases and J lost 1, with 9 bases in between.

This chain joins TRBV7-2 and TRBJ2-7, with TRBD2 matching 9 bases. V shed 2 bases, J shed 5 bases, and the junction held 10 bases outside the gene matches. The CDR3 is 16 amino acids. Germline V gene sequence: CDR1 SGHTA, CDR2 FQGNSA. CDR3 in DNA: TGTGCCAGCAGCTTATCGGCGGGGGGGCCGACCCACGAGCAGTACTTC. Translated: CASSLSAGGPTHEQYF.

This clonotype was observed a few times. V gene TRBV5-1 combines with J gene TRBJ2-7; D remains unclear. The CDR3 spans 18 residues. V was cut by 1 base and J by 2 bases, with 22 bases left in between. Germline V gene data show CDR1 as SGHRS and CDR2 as YFSETQ. CDR3 coding DNA: TGCGCCAGCAGCTTGACGGGTGCCGCCTCATCGTACCCCTACGAGCAGTACTTC. Amino acids: CASSLTGAASSYPYEQYF. Complete variable domain (other parts from reference TRBV5-1 and TRBJ2-7): KAGVTQTPRYLIKTRGQQVTLSCSPISGHRSVSWYQQTPGQGLQFLFEYFSETQRNKGNFPGRFSGRQFSNSRSEMNVSTLELGDSALYLCASSLTGAASSYPYEQYFGPGTRLTVT.

The V and J genes are TRBV10-1 and TRBJ2-5; D is unclear. The CDR3 runs to 13 residues. The ends were cut back, 5 bases at V and 2 bases at J, with 9 bases in the middle. Germline V gene sequence: CDR1 WNHNN, CDR2 SYGVQD (reference sequence). This CDR3 is CASSIQPQETQYF. The CDR3 DNA reads TGCGCCAGCAGTATTCAGCCTCAAGAGACCCAGTACTTC.

J is TRBJ2-5 and V is TRBV2; D might be TRBD1 (5 bases). Germline V lookup: CDR1 SNHLY, CDR2 FYNNEI. With 6 bases removed from V and 0 bases from J, the gap between germline ends came to 17 bases. The CDR3 covers 16 residues. The CDR3 is CASRNSGFRDQETQYF. Written as DNA, the CDR3 is TGTGCCAGCAGGAATTCTGGGTTCAGGGACCAAGAGACCCAGTACTTC. The entire variable domain, with the rest obtained from reference TRBV2 and TRBJ2-5, is as follows: EPEVTQTPSHQVTQMGQEVILRCVPISNHLYFYWYRQILGQKVEFLVSFYNNEISEKSEIFDDQFSVERPDGSNFTLKIRSTKLEDSAMYFCASRNSGFRDQETQYFGPGTRLLVL.

The chain is built from TRBV7-8 and TRBJ1-4, with D possibly being TRBD1 (5 bases). V was pared by 3 bases and J by 8 bases, with 13 bases between. CDR3 length: 14 residues. Per the germline V gene, CDR1 is SGHVS and CDR2 is FQNEAQ. The DNA of the CDR3 is TGTGCCAGCAGCTTCGGCAGGGTCCGGGAAAAACTGTTTTTT. The encoded protein is CASSFGRVREKLFF.

This clonotype has more than one count but fewer than ten. V and J are TRBV5-1 and TRBJ2-1, with a possible D match to TRBD2 (7 bases). The CDR3 is made up of 17 amino acids. V gave up 4 bases and J gave up 4 bases, with 21 bases separating them. Germline V gene data show CDR1 as SGHRS and CDR2 as YFSETQ. CDR3 DNA: TGCGCCAGCAGCCCACGGCTAGGGGGGGGGCGATACAATGAGCAGTTCTTC. The encoded protein is CASSPRLGGGRYNEQFF.

J is TRBJ2-3 and V is TRBV5-1; D remains unclear. Trimming shortened V by 0 bases and J by 6 bases, and 14 bases separated the two germline ends. Germline lookup yields CDR1 SGHRS and CDR2 YFSETQ. The CDR3 is 15 amino acids. The CDR3 here is CASSLALAVMDTQYF. The CDR3 coding sequence is TGCGCCAGCAGCTTGGCGTTAGCCGTAATGGATACGCAGTATTTT. The full variable domain, in which reference TRBV5-1 and TRBJ2-3 provide the parts outside the CDR3, is KAGVTQTPRYLIKTRGQQVTLSCSPISGHRSVSWYQQTPGQGLQFLFEYFSETQRNKGNFPGRFSGRQFSNSRSEMNVSTLELGDSALYLCASSLALAVMDTQYFGPGTRLTVL.

Notes on this clonotype: Germline and junction disagree at one end, which may indicate a read error. The gene calls are TRBV3-1 and TRBJ1-5; TRBD1 aligns across 7 bases. The CDR3 runs 14 residues. Germline V gene sequence: CDR1 LGHDT, CDR2 YNNKEL (reference sequence). CDR3 region: CVSSQGTERRPQHF. The CDR3 DNA sequence: TGTGTCAGCAGCCAAGGGACAGAAAGAAGGCCCCAGCATTTT.

This clonotype was found many times. J is TRBJ1-6 and V is TRBV9; D is perhaps TRBD1 (5 bases). Germline values: CDR1 SGDLS, CDR2 YYNGEE. V was shortened by 4 bases and J by 7 bases, with 15 bases between the two germline ends. The CDR3 contains 15 residues. CDR3 residues: CASSLHGTANSPLHF. CDR3 in DNA: TGTGCCAGCAGCTTACACGGGACGGCGAATTCACCCCTCCACTTT. The full variable domain, its missing parts supplied by reference TRBV9 and TRBJ1-6, is DSGVTQTPKHLITATGQRVTLRCSPRSGDLSVYWYQQSLDQGLQFLIQYYNGEERAKGNILERFSAQQFPDLHSELNLSSLELGDSALYFCASSLHGTANSPLHFGNGTRLTVT.

This clonotype was observed many times. V and J are TRBV29-1 and TRBJ2-3, with 7 nucleotides matching TRBD2. Germline assignment: CDR1 SQVTM and CDR2 ANQGSEA. This CDR3 is built from 14 residues. Trimming removed 4 bases from V and 5 bases from J; junction bases left unmatched: 9. The CDR3 reads CSVGRGDPQDTQYF. The CDR3 DNA is TGCAGCGTTGGACGGGGGGACCCACAAGATACGCAGTATTTT.

This clonotype was counted between two and nine times. V usage is TRBV15 and J usage is TRBJ2-1; D may correspond to TRBD1 or TRBD2 (6 bases each). The germline V gene has CDR1 LNHNV and CDR2 YYDKDF (reference sequence). The CDR3 has 17 residues. Trimming shortened V by 5 bases and J by 4 bases, and 21 bases separated the two germline ends. The CDR3 DNA follows: TGTGCCACCAGCCAAGGGGGGCCTAGCCATATATACAATGAGCAGTTCTTC. It specifies CATSQGGPSHIYNEQFF.

The rearrangement links TRBV19 to TRBJ1-1, with D perhaps matching TRBD1 (6 bases). This CDR3 is 15 amino acids long. Trimming stripped 8 bases from V and 1 base from J, with 17 bases between. Germline V gives CDR1 LNHDA, CDR2 SQIVND (reference sequence). CDR3 protein: CASESIGGKNTEAFF. The CDR3 bases are TGTGCCAGTGAGTCGATCGGGGGCAAGAACACTGAAGCTTTCTTT.

Comments on this clonotype: The germline gene is not matched at one end of the junction; a read error may be the cause. The genes are TRBV5-1 and TRBJ1-5; 11 bases are a match to TRBD1. From germline, CDR1 is SGHRS and CDR2 YFSETQ. The CDR3 loop spans 15 amino acids. The CDR3 spells CASRLDRGRGQPQHF. The CDR3 DNA is TGCGCCAGCAGATTGGACAGGGGGCGAGGGCAGCCCCAGCATTTT.

Concerning this clonotype itself: A far more abundant clone sits one base away, making this likely a read error. The rearrangement joins TRBV7-9 to TRBJ2-7, with 8 positions matching TRBD1. The CDR3 has 14 residues. From germline, CDR1 is SEHNR and CDR2 FQNEAQ (reference sequence). CDR3 sequence (DNA): TGTGCCAGCGGCTTAGGGGACAGGTCCTACGAGCAGTACTTC. Translated: CASGLGDRSYEQYF.

This clonotype was detected only a few times. The chain combines TRBV3-1 with TRBJ2-2; TRBD2 aligns across 8 bases. The CDR3 totals 17 residues. V was pared by 2 bases and J by 7 bases, with 12 bases of the junction left unmatched. Germline-derived CDR1 and CDR2 are LGHDT and YNNKEL (reference sequence). CDR3 coding DNA: TGTGCCAGCAGCCAATTAGGCGGGGGGCGAGATGTCGGGGAGCTGTTTTTT. Amino acid sequence: CASSQLGGGRDVGELFF. Supplemented by reference TRBV3-1 and TRBJ2-2, the full variable domain reads DTAVSQTPKYLVTQMGNDKSIKCEQNLGHDTMYWYKQDSKKFLKIMFSYNNKELIINETVPNRFSPKSPDKAHLNLHINSLELGDSAVYFCASSQLGGGRDVGELFFGEGSRLTVL.

This chain uses TRBV4-1 with TRBJ1-2; weak D call: TRBD1 (5 bases). The CDR3 sequence is 18 residues long. Looked up from germline, CDR1 is MGHRA and CDR2 is YSYEKL. Trimming removed 7 bases from V and 0 bases from J, with 24 bases in between. The CDR3 here is CASTSSGGPGGANYGYTF. The CDR3 DNA reads TGCGCCAGCACCTCGAGTGGGGGACCCGGTGGGGCTAACTATGGCTACACCTTC.

This clonotype was counted between two and nine times. The chain recombines TRBV30 with TRBJ2-1, with TRBD2 identical over 10 bases. Trimming at V came to 3 bases and at J to 4 bases, leaving 12 bases not matched to a gene. CDR1 is GTSNPN and CDR2 is SVGIG in the germline V gene (reference sequence). The CDR3 totals 17 residues. The CDR3 sequence: CAWSAPRGAGGYNEQFF. CDR3 DNA: TGTGCCTGGAGCGCTCCCCGGGGAGCGGGAGGGTACAATGAGCAGTTCTTC.